The rows below give T cell receptor beta chains drawn from one sample of a study of glioma-infiltrating T cells. MiXCR, run by TCRdb on the multiplex PCR reads, gives a single entry per CDR3 protein. The repertoire holds about 110,000 distinct CDR3 sequences, with around 25% as singletons. Sequenced material: glioma tissue, nonneoplastic brain tissue, or PBMCs (not recorded which). Source of these receptors: a human donor with low-grade glioma or glioblastoma, undergoing nonglioma brain surgery, or in good health (not recorded which). Each CDR3 is given with its conserved first and last residue. Each record gives: D gene, V gene, clone size, J gene, CDR3 protein, CDR3 DNA. A D gene is named only where the DNA matches it firmly. A row's size may be missing; if present it is once, few, many or a size class.

TRBD1	TRBV28	many	TRBJ1-1	CASSLFSGQGATEAFF	TGTGCCAGCAGTTTGTTTTCGGGACAGGGGGCCACTGAAGCTTTCTTT
TRBD2	TRBV5-1	.	TRBJ2-1	CASSTRGLAGTNEQFF	TGCGCCAGCAGCACACGGGGACTAGCGGGCACAAATGAGCAGTTCTTC
.	TRBV9	many	TRBJ2-3	CASSEGGRGRPDTQYF	TGTGCCAGCAGCGAGGGAGGTAGGGGTCGGCCAGATACGCAGTATTTT
TRBD2	TRBV6-6	once	TRBJ2-1	CASKLAGGQFNEQFF	TGTGCCAGCAAGCTAGCGGGGGGCCAGTTTAATGAGCAGTTCTTC
.	TRBV24-1	many	TRBJ2-1	CATSDFLAAEQFF	TGTGCCACCAGTGATTTCTTAGCAGCTGAGCAGTTCTTC
TRBD1	TRBV12-3/TRBV12-4	many	TRBJ1-3	CASSIQGASGNTIYF	TGTGCCAGCAGTATACAGGGGGCCTCTGGAAACACCATATATTTT
.	TRBV6-2/TRBV6-3	many	TRBJ2-2	CASSLQQRANTGELFF	TGTGCCAGCAGTTTACAACAGCGCGCGAACACCGGGGAGCTGTTTTTT
.	TRBV7-9	many	TRBJ2-7	CASSLSGLTYEQYF	TGTGCCAGCAGCCTTAGCGGCCTAACCTACGAGCAGTACTTC
TRBD2	TRBV19	few	TRBJ2-7	CASSITLAEGSYEQYF	TGTGCCAGTAGTATAACACTAGCGGAGGGCTCCTACGAGCAGTACTTC
.	TRBV19	few	TRBJ1-6	CASSMPPRRSYNSPLHF	TGTGCCAGTAGTATGCCTCCAAGAAGGTCCTATAATTCACCCCTCCACTTT